The TCR beta chain described here comes from a study of blood T cells in healthy people across ages. The CDR3 is 13 amino acids. Trimming at V came to 2 bases and at J to 7 bases, leaving 1 base not matched to a gene. Sample-barcoded 5' priming and a J-beta primer mix drove a second PCR of 7 to 11 cycles. Every sample produced at least 2.5 million CDR3-containing paired-end reads. TCRdb re-called the 5' RACE reads through MiXCR, storing one row per CDR3 protein. This sample has 1,100,000 or so distinct CDR3 sequences, with over 35% found just once. The sample was blood. V is TRBV12-3 or TRBV12-4 and J is TRBJ2-5; 10 bases line up with TRBD1. The sequence was collected from a woman aged 55 to 70 in good health. This chain's CDR3 is CASSLRTGGTQYF. CDR3 coding DNA: TGTGCCAGCAGTTTACGGACAGGGGGGACCCAGTACTTC.